Listed below are T cell receptor beta chains from one sample, sequenced in a study of blood T cell repertoires in COVID-19. The repertoire was sequenced with immunoSEQ multiplex PCR; TCRdb's copy has only in-frame clones and lacks some. The top ten clones hold roughly a tenth of a sample with 150,000 to 200,000 clones, approximately 78% of them seen once. The sequenced sample consisted of peripheral blood. These receptors were obtained from a human donor in a cohort sampled during active COVID-19. CDR3s include the opening cysteine and the closing phenylalanine or tryptophan. The D gene is left open where the match is weak. The size field is filled for only some rows; it gives once, few, many or a size class.

clone size	J gene	V gene	D gene	CDR3 DNA	CDR3 protein
few	TRBJ2-7	TRBV10-1	TRBD2	TGCGCCAGCAGTGACCGGACTAGCGGGAGTTCCGAGCAGTACTTC	CASSDRTSGSSEQYF
few	TRBJ2-6	TRBV25-1	.	TGTGCCACTATCGACAGCTCTGGGGCCAACGTCCTGACTTTC	CATIDSSGANVLTF
.	TRBJ2-7	TRBV5-1	TRBD2	TGCGCCAGCAGACGGAGCCTAGCGGGAGAGTACGAGCAGTACTTC	CASRRSLAGEYEQYF
.	TRBJ2-5	TRBV9	.	TGTGCCAGCAGCGTAAATGGTGGGGGGGAGACCCAGTACTTC	CASSVNGGGETQYF
.	TRBJ2-7	TRBV7-9	.	TGTGCCAGCAGCCCCCCCGGCTACGAGCAGTACTTC	CASSPPGYEQYF
.	TRBJ2-5	TRBV5-1	TRBD2	TGCGCCAGCAGCTGGGTGGACGGGAGGCCAGAGACCCAGTACTTC	CASSWVDGRPETQYF
.	TRBJ2-2	TRBV18	TRBD1	TGTGCCAGCTCACCCAGGTTGAGACAGGGGACGAACACCGGGGAGCTGTTTTTT	CASSPRLRQGTNTGELFF
.	TRBJ1-1	TRBV10-1	.	TGCGCCAGCAGTGTTAGCCTCAACACTGAAGCTTTCTTT	CASSVSLNTEAFF
.	TRBJ2-5	TRBV5-1	TRBD2	TGCGCCAGCAGCTTTGCGGGGGAGGAGACCCAGTACTTC	CASSFAGEETQYF
.	TRBJ1-2	TRBV5-8	TRBD1	TGTGCCAGCAGCTACGGATCCTGGGGACAGGGGAACTATGGCTACACCTTC	CASSYGSWGQGNYGYTF
.	TRBJ2-7	TRBV6-5	.	TGTGCCAGTACTAGTATACAGATCAGAAACGAGCAGTACTTC	CASTSIQIRNEQYF
.	TRBJ2-7	TRBV10-3	TRBD2	TGTGCCATCAGTGAGTCGGGACTAGCGGGAAGTGGGTACGAGCAGTACTTC	CAISESGLAGSGYEQYF
.	TRBJ1-5	TRBV28	TRBD1	TGTGCCAGCAGTTTCACCGGGACAGCTAATCAGCCCCAGCATTTT	CASSFTGTANQPQHF
once	TRBJ2-3	TRBV4-3	.	TGCGCCAGCAGCCAAGATCCGGGGGTGGGAGATACGCAGTATTTT	CASSQDPGVGDTQYF
.	TRBJ2-6	TRBV25-1	.	TGTGCCAGCAGTGAACAGGGGATCTCTGGGGCCAACGTCCTGACTTTC	CASSEQGISGANVLTF
.	TRBJ2-7	TRBV12-3/TRBV12-4	.	TGTGCCAGCCAGCCGACAGGATTTATCGAGCAGTACTTC	CASQPTGFIEQYF
.	TRBJ1-4	TRBV6-5	.	TGTGCCAGCAGTTACTCTAGGGGCCCTAATGAAAAACTGTTTTTT	CASSYSRGPNEKLFF
.	TRBJ2-1	TRBV7-6	TRBD2	TGTGCCAGCAACCTGGTGGGGGGGACCAACAATGAGCAGTTCTTC	CASNLVGGTNNEQFF
.	TRBJ2-7	TRBV12-3/TRBV12-4	TRBD1	TGTGCCAGCGCTGCAGACAGGGACGAGCAGTACTTC	CASAADRDEQYF
.	TRBJ1-2	TRBV6-5	.	TGTGCCAGCAGTCAGGGGAACTATGGCTACACCTTC	CASSQGNYGYTF
.	TRBJ2-3	TRBV18	TRBD2	TGTGCCAGCTCACTCCCGGCGGCGGGAGCTAGCACAGATACGCAGTATTTT	CASSLPAAGASTDTQYF
once	TRBJ2-2	TRBV24-1	TRBD1	TGTGCCACCAGTGATGCCGGGACAGGGACCACCGGGGAGCTGTTTTTT	CATSDAGTGTTGELFF
.	TRBJ2-2	TRBV12-5	TRBD1	TGTGCTAGTGGTTTGATAGACGGGACAGTCTCGAACACCGGGGAGCTGTTTTTT	CASGLIDGTVSNTGELFF
.	TRBJ1-1	TRBV11-2	.	TGTGCCCTAGATCGTGAAGCTTTCTTT	CALDREAFF
.	TRBJ1-1	TRBV14	.	TGTGCCAGCAGCTTGGACATCATGAACACTGAAGCTTTCTTT	CASSLDIMNTEAFF
.	TRBJ2-7	TRBV4-1	TRBD2	TGCGCCAGCAGCCGGACTAGCGGTCACTCCTACGAGCAGTACTTC	CASSRTSGHSYEQYF
once	TRBJ2-5	TRBV7-9	TRBD1	TGTGCCAGCAGCTCGGACAGGGCTCAAGAGACCCAGTACTTC	CASSSDRAQETQYF
.	TRBJ2-7	TRBV6-5	TRBD2	TGTGCCAGCAGTTACTCGACTAGCAACGAGCAGTACTTC	CASSYSTSNEQYF
.	TRBJ2-1	TRBV9	.	TGTGCCAGCAGCGTAGGGGGAGGTTACAATGAGCAGTTCTTC	CASSVGGGYNEQFF
.	TRBJ1-3	TRBV7-2	TRBD1	TGTGCCAGCAGCGACCGGACAGGGTACGGAAACACCATATATTTT	CASSDRTGYGNTIYF
.	TRBJ1-4	TRBV15	.	TGTGCCACCAGCAGAGATGCCCAGGGCCGTAATGAAAAACTGTTTTTT	CATSRDAQGRNEKLFF
.	TRBJ2-7	TRBV19	TRBD1	TGTGCCAGTAGTATTCGGACAGGGTTCGAGCAGTACTTC	CASSIRTGFEQYF
.	TRBJ2-3	TRBV7-9	TRBD2	TGTGCCAGCAGCCTCGGGGCGGGAGGCACAGATACGCAGTATTTT	CASSLGAGGTDTQYF
large	TRBJ2-1	TRBV7-3	TRBD1	TGTGCCAGCAGCTTCCGGACAGGGGTTATAGATGAGCAGTTCTTC	CASSFRTGVIDEQFF
.	TRBJ2-3	TRBV6-5	TRBD1	TGTGCCAGCAGTTACGAGCCGACAGGGGGCACAGATACGCAGTATTTT	CASSYEPTGGTDTQYF
few	TRBJ2-2	TRBV19	.	TGTGCCAGTCGATGGACCGGGGACACCGGGGAGCTGTTTTTT	CASRWTGDTGELFF
.	TRBJ2-3	TRBV7-2	TRBD1	TGTGCCAGCAGCCCCTCGACAGGGGGCACCTCTGTATCGCAGTATTTT	CASSPSTGGTSVSQYF
.	TRBJ1-4	TRBV5-1	.	TGCGCCAGCAGCTTGGGGCCTCAGAGGTTGGATGAAAAACTGTTTTTT	CASSLGPQRLDEKLFF
.	TRBJ2-1	TRBV3-1/TRBV3-2	.	TGTGCCAGCAGCCAAGGGAGTAATGAGCAGTTCTTC	CASSQGSNEQFF
.	TRBJ2-7	TRBV5-1	TRBD2	TGCGCCAGCAGCTTCCCTGAACTAGCGGTTAATTATTCCTACGAGCAGTACTTC	CASSFPELAVNYSYEQYF
.	TRBJ2-5	TRBV6-2/TRBV6-3	.	TGTGCCAGCAGCTCTCCGACAGGAGGCACGTCGGCCCAGTACTTC	CASSSPTGGTSAQYF
.	TRBJ1-1	TRBV27	.	TGTGCCAGCAGTTTATCGACCCAGGGTCGAACTGAAGCTTTCTTT	CASSLSTQGRTEAFF
.	TRBJ1-5	TRBV12-5	TRBD1	TGTGCTAGTGGTTTTGGGCAGGGGGCAAGGCCCCAGCATTTT	CASGFGQGARPQHF
once	TRBJ1-4	TRBV5-4	TRBD1	TGTGCCAGCAGCTCGCAGGGGGCTAATGAAAAACTGTTTTTT	CASSSQGANEKLFF
.	TRBJ2-7	TRBV20-1	TRBD2	TGCAGTGCTCGTGGGGGACTAGCGTACGAGCAGTACTTC	CSARGGLAYEQYF
once	TRBJ1-2	TRBV27	TRBD1	TGTGCCAGCAGTTTACTCACAGGGGCTGGCTACACCTTC	CASSLLTGAGYTF
.	TRBJ2-7	TRBV27	TRBD2	TGTGCCAGCAGAGGAAGCGGGACTAGCGGGCGCCGTACGTACTTC	CASRGSGTSGRRTYF
.	TRBJ1-2	TRBV4-3	.	TGCGCCAGCAGCCAAGATTTAATGGAGCCTGCCTATGGCTACACCTTC	CASSQDLMEPAYGYTF
.	TRBJ2-7	TRBV6-2/TRBV6-3	.	TGTGCCAGCAGTCACGCCGGGACTCGAAACGAGCAGTACTTC	CASSHAGTRNEQYF